Below are 3 T cell receptor beta chains sequenced from a single sample in a study of cytomegalovirus exposure and HLA in healthy donors. The PCR had 60 Vbeta and 13 Jbeta primers. Data came from immunoSEQ multiplex PCR; TCRdb stores just in-frame clones and leaves some out. The table records about 80,000 clones, around 60% of them present only once. The source material was PBMCs. Receptors were obtained from a male donor in good health and CMV-seropositive.

The chain has TRBV27 and TRBJ2-1, with D maybe TRBD1 (6 bases). Looked up from germline, CDR1 is MNHEY and CDR2 is SMNVEV (reference sequence). CDR3 length: 16 amino acids. Trimming took 5 bases from V and 4 from J, leaving 18 bases between them. The CDR3 here is CASSPGERWVYNEQFF. The CDR3 DNA reads TGTGCCAGCAGTCCAGGGGAAAGGTGGGTTTACAATGAGCAGTTCTTC.

This chain uses TRBV2 with TRBJ2-3; a possible D gene is TRBD1 (7 bases). Germline assignment: CDR1 SNHLY and CDR2 FYNNEI. Deletions cut 2 bases from V and 2 bases from J, with 14 bases between. This CDR3 region has 16 residues. CDR3 sequence: CASSESGQRVTDTQYF. DNA of the CDR3: TGTGCCAGCAGTGAATCGGGACAGCGGGTCACAGATACGCAGTATTTT.

The genes are TRBV19 and TRBJ2-5; D is perhaps TRBD1 (6 bases). This CDR3 has 15 amino acids. The V and J ends lost 6 bases and 5 bases respectively, with 19 bases between them. Per germline, CDR1 LNHDA and CDR2 SQIVND (reference sequence). The DNA for the CDR3 is TGTGCCAGTAGCCGTCAGGCAGGGGCAGGGGAGACCCAGTACTTC. It encodes CASSRQAGAGETQYF.